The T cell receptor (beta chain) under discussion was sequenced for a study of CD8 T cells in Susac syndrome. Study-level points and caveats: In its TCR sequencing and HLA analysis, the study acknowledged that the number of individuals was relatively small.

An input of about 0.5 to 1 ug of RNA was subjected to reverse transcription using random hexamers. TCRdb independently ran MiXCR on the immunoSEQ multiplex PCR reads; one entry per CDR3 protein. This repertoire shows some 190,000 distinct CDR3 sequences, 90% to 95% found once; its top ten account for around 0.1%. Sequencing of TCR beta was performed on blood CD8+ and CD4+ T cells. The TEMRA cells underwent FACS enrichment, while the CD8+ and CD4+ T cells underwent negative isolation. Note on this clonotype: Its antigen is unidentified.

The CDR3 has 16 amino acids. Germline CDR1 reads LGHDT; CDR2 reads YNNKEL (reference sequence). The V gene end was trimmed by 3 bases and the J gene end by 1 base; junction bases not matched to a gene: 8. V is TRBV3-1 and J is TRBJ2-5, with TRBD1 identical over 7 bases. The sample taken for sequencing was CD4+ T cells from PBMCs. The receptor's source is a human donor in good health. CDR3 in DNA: TGTGCCAGCAGCCATCTTGGACAGGAGGCCCAAGAGACCCAGTACTTC. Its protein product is CASSHLGQEAQETQYF.